Reported below is one TCR beta chain. Its antigen is as yet unknown. Repeated repertoire sampling spanned the course of chemoradiotherapy. Germline values: CDR1 SGHKS, CDR2 YYEKEE (reference sequence). This CDR3 spans 13 amino acids. V was pared by 4 bases and J by 5 bases, with 2 bases of the junction left unmatched. The data belong to a study of chemoradiotherapy in HPV16-positive cancers. On the study more broadly: Functional T-cell assays on a couple of HPV16-positive patients' cells defined candidate HPV-specific clones and common TCR motifs.

Assay: immunoSEQ multiplex PCR; the TCRdb copy retains only in-frame clones and omits some. Altogether some 15,000 clones are present, roughly 89% being singletons, with the ten largest covering over 20%. Findings of the study overall: Non-HPV-specific T cells did not expand in tumors during treatment, whereas candidate HPV-specific clones and E7-related motifs did.

This material consisted of blood, taken from a patient who underwent chemoradiotherapy. This chain links TRBV5-5 with TRBJ2-1; the match to TRBD1 covers 8 bases. The receptor was derived from a human donor with HPV-associated anogenital cancer. CDR3 DNA: TGTGCCAGCAGCGGACAGGGACACAATGAGCAGTTCTTC. It codes for CASSGQGHNEQFF.